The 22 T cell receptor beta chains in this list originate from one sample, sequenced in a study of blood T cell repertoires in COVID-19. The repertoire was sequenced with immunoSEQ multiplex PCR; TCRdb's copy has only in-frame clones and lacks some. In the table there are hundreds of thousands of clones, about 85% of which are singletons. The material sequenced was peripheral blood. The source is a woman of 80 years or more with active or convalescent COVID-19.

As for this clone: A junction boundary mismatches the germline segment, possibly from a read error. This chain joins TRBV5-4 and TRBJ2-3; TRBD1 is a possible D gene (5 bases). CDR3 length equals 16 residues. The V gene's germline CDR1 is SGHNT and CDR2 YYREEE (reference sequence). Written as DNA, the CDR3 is TGTGCCAGCAGGTTGGCCGACAGAGCTAACACAGATACGCAGTATTTT. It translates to CASRLADRANTDTQYF.

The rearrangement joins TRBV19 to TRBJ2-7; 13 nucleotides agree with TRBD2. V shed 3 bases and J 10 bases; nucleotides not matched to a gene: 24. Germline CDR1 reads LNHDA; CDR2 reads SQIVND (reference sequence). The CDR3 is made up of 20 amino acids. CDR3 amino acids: CASSIEFGPLNRGLAGIQYF. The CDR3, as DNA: TGTGCCAGTAGTATTGAATTCGGACCGCTAAATAGGGGACTAGCGGGAATTCAGTACTTC.

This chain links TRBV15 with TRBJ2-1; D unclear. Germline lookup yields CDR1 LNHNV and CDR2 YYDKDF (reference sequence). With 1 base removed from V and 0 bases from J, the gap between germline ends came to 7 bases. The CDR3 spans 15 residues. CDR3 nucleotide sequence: TGTGCCACCAGCAGAGTTAAGAGCTCCTACAATGAGCAGTTCTTC. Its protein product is CATSRVKSSYNEQFF.

The DNA for the CDR3 is TGTGCCAGCAGTCAGGCGCGCGAGACCCAGTACTTC. Protein product: CASSQARETQYF. The rearrangement joins TRBV12-3 or TRBV12-4 to TRBJ2-5; unclear D gene. This CDR3 contains 12 residues. Trimming took 5 bases from V and 5 from J, leaving 9 bases between them.

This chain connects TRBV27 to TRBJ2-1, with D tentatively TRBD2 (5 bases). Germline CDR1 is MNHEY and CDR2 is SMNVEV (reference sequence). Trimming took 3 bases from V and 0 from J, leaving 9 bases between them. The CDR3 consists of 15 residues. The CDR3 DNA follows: TGTGCCAGCAGTTTCAGAGGGAGCTCCTACAATGAGCAGTTCTTC. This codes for CASSFRGSSYNEQFF.

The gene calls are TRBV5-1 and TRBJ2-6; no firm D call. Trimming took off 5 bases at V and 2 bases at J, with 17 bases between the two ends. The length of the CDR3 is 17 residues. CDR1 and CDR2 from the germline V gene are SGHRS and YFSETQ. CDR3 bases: TGCGCCAGCAGAGATGGCGGTCACTTCACTGGGGCCAACGTCCTGACTTTC. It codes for CASRDGGHFTGANVLTF. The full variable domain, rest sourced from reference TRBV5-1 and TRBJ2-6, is KAGVTQTPRYLIKTRGQQVTLSCSPISGHRSVSWYQQTPGQGLQFLFEYFSETQRNKGNFPGRFSGRQFSNSRSEMNVSTLELGDSALYLCASRDGGHFTGANVLTFGAGSRLTVL.

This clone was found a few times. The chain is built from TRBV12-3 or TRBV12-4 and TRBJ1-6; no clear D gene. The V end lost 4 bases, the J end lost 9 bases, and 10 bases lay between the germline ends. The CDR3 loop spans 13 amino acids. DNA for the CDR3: TGTGCCAGCAGTTCGTGGGAGGGTTCACCCCTCCACTTT. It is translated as CASSSWEGSPLHF.

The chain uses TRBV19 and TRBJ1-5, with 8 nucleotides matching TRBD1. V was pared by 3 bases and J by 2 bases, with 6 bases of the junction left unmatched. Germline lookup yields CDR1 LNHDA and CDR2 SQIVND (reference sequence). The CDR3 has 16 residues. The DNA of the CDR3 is TGTGCCAGTAGTATCTCTTTGGGACAGGGCAATCAGCCCCAGCATTTT. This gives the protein CASSISLGQGNQPQHF.

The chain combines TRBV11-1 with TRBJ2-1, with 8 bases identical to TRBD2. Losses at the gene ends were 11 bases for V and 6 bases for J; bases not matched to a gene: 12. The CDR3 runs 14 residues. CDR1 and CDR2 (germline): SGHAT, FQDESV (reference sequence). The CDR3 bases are TGTGCCTCCCGGGACCAGCGGGGGCCCAATGAGCAGTTCTTC. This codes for CASRDQRGPNEQFF.

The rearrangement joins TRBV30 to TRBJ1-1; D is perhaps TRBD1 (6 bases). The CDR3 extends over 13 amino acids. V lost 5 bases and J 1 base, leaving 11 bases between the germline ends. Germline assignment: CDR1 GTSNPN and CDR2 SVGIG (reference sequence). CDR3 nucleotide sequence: TGTGCCTGGGAATTACAGGGGAACACTGAAGCTTTCTTT. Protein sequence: CAWELQGNTEAFF.

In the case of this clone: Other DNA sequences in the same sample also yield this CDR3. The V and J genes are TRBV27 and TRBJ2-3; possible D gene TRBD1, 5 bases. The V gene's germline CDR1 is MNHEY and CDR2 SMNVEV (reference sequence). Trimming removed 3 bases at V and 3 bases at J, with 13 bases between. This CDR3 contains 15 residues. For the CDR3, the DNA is TGTGCCAGCAGTTTTGGCCAGGGAAGGACAGATACGCAGTATTTT. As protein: CASSFGQGRTDTQYF.

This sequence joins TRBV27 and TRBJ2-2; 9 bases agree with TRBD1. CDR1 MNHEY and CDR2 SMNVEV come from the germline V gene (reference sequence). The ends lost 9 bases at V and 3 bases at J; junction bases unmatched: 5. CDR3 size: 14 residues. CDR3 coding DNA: TGTGCCAGTACAGGGGGCGCGGACACCGGGGAGCTGTTTTTT. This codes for CASTGGADTGELFF.

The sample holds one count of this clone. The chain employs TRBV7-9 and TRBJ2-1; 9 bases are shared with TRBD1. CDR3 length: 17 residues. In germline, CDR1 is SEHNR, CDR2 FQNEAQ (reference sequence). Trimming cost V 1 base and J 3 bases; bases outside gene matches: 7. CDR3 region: CASSLVGAGQGYNEQFF. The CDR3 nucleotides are TGTGCCAGCAGCTTAGTGGGGGCGGGACAGGGCTACAATGAGCAGTTCTTC.

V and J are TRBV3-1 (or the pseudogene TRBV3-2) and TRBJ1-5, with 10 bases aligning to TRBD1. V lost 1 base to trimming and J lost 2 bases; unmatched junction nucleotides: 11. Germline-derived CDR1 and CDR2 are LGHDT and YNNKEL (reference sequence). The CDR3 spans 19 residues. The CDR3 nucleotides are TGTGCCAGCAGCCAAGGCAGGGACAGGGGATGGGATCGCAATCAGCCCCAGCATTTT. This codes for CASSQGRDRGWDRNQPQHF.

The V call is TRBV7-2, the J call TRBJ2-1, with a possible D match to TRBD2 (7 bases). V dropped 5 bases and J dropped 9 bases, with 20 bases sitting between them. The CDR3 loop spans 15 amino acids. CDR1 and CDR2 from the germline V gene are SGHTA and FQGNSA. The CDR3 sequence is CASSGSGGAFSEQFF. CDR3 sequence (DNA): TGTGCCAGCAGCGGGAGTGGGGGGGCCTTTAGTGAGCAGTTCTTC.

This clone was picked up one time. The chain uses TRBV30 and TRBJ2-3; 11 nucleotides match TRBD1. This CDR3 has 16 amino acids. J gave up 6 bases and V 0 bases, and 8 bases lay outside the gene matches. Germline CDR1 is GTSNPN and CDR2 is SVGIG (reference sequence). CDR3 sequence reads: CAWSVRAGQGVDTQYF. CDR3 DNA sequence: TGTGCCTGGAGTGTAAGAGCGGGACAGGGGGTGGATACGCAGTATTTT.

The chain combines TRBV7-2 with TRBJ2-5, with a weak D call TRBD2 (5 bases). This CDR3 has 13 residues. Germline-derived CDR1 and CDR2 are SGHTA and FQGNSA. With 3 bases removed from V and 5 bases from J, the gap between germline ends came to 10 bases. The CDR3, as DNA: TGTGCCAGCAGCTTCACTAGGGCCGAGACCCAGTACTTC. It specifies CASSFTRAETQYF.

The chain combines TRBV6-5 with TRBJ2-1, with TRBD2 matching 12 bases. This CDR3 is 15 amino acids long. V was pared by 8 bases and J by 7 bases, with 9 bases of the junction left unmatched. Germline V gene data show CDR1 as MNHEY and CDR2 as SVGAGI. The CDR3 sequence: CASDGLAGRGNEQFF. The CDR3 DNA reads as TGTGCCAGCGACGGACTAGCGGGGAGAGGTAATGAGCAGTTCTTC.

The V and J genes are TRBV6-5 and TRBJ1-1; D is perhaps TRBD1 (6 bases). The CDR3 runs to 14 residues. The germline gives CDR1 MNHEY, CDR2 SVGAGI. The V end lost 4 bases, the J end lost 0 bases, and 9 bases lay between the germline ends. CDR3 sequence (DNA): TGTGCCAGCAGTTCGACAGGAATGAACACTGAAGCTTTCTTT. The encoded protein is CASSSTGMNTEAFF.

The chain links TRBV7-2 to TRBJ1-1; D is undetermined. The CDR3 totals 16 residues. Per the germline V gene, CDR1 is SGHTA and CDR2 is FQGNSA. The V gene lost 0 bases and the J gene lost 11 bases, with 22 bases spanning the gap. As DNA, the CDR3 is TGTGCCAGCAGCTTAGCGACTTCAAGGCGGTTGGTCGGGGCTTTCTTT. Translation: CASSLATSRRLVGAFF.

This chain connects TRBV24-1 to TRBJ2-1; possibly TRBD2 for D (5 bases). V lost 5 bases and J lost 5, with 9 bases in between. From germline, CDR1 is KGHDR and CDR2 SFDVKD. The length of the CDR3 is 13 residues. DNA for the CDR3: TGTGCCACCAGTGGTGAGGGTGACAATGAGCAGTTCTTC. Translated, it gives CATSGEGDNEQFF.

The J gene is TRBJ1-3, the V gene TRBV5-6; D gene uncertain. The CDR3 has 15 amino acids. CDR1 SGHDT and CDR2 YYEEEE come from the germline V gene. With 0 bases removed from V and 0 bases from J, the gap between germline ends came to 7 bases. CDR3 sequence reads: CASSLDPSSGNTIYF. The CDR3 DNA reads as TGTGCCAGCAGCTTGGACCCTAGCTCTGGAAACACCATATATTTT.